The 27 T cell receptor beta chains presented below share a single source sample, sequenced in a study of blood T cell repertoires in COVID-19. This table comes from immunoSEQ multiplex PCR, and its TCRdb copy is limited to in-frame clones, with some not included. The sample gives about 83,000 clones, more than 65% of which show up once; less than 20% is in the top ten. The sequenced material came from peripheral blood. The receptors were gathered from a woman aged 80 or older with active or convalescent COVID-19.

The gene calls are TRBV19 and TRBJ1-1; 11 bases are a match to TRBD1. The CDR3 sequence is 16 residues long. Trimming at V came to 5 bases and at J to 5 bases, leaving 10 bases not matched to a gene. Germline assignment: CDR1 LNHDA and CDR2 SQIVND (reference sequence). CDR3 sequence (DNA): TGTGCCAGTAGTCTCATACCGGGACAGGGGGGAACTGAAGCTTTCTTT. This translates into CASSLIPGQGGTEAFF.

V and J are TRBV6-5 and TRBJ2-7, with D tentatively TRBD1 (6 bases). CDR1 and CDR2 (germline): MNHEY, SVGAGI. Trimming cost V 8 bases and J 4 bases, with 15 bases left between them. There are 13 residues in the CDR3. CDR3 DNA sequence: TGTGCCAGCGTGTACAGGGTAGGTTACGAGCAGTACTTC. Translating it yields CASVYRVGYEQYF.

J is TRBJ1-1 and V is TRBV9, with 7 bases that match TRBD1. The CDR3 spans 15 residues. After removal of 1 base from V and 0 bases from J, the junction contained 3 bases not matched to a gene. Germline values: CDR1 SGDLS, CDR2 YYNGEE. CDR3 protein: CASSVSGTVNTEAFF. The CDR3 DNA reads TGTGCCAGCAGCGTATCCGGGACAGTGAACACTGAAGCTTTCTTT. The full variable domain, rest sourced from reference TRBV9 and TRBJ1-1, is DSGVTQTPKHLITATGQRVTLRCSPRSGDLSVYWYQQSLDQGLQFLIQYYNGEERAKGNILERFSAQQFPDLHSELNLSSLELGDSALYFCASSVSGTVNTEAFFGQGTRLTVV.

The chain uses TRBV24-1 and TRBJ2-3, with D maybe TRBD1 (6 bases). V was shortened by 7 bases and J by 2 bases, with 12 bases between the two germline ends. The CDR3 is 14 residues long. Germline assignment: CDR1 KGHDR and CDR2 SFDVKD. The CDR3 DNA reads TGTGCCACCAGGCCGGGACATCTCACAGATACGCAGTATTTT. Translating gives CATRPGHLTDTQYF.

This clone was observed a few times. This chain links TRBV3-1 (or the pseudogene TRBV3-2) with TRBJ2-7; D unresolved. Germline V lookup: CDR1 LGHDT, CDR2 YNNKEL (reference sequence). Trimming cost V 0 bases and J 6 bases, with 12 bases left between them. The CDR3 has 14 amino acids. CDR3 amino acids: CASSQERLTTEQYF. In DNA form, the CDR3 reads TGTGCCAGCAGCCAAGAGAGGTTGACCACCGAGCAGTACTTC.

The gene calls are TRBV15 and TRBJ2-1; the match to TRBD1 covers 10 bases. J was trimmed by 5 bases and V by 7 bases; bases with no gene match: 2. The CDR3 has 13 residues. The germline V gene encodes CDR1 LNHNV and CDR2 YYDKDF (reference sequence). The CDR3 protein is CATTGTGDNEQFF. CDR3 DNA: TGTGCCACCACCGGGACAGGGGACAATGAGCAGTTCTTC.

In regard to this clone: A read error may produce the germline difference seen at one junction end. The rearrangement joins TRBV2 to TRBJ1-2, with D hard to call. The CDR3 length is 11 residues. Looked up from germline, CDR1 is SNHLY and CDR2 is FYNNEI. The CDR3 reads CASSVKQTEAF. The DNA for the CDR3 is TGTGCCAGCAGTGTAAAACAGACCGAAGCCTTC.

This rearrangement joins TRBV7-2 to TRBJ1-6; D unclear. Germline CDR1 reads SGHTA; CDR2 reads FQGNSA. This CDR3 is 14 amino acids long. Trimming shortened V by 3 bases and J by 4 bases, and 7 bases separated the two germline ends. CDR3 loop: CASSFSRYNSPLHF. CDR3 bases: TGTGCCAGCAGCTTCTCACGGTATAATTCACCCCTCCACTTT.

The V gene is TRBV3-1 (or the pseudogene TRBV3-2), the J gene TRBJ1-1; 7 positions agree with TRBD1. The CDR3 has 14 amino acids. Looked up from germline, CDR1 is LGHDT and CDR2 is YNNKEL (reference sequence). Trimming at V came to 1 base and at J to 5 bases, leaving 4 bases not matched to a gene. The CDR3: CASSQGRQGTEAFF. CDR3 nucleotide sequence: TGTGCCAGCAGCCAAGGGAGACAGGGAACTGAAGCTTTCTTT.

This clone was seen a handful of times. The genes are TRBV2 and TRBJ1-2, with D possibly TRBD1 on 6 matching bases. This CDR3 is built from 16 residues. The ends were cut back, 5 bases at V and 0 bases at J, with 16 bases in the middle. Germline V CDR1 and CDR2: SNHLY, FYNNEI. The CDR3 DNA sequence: TGTGCCAGCAGTCGCATTCCAGGGGCAACTAACTATGGCTACACCTTC. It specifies CASSRIPGATNYGYTF.

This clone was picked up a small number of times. The CDR3 loop reads CASSQAASGEQGELFF. CDR3 in DNA: TGTGCCAGCAGCCAAGCGGCTAGCGGGGAACAGGGGGAGCTGTTTTTT. The rearrangement uses TRBV4-2 and TRBJ2-2, with 9 bases identical to TRBD2. The CDR3 loop spans 16 amino acids. Germline CDR1 is LGHNA and CDR2 is YNFKEQ. With V trimmed by 1 base and J by 8 bases, 8 bases remained unmatched.

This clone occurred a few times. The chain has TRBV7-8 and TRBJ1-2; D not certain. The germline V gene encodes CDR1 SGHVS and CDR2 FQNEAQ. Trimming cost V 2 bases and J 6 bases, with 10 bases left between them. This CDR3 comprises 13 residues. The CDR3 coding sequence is TGTGCCAGCAGCTTATTCTACGGAGATGGCTACACCTTC. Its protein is CASSLFYGDGYTF.

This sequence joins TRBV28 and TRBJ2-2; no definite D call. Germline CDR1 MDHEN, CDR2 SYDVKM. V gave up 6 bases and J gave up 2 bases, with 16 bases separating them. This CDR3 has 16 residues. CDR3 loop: CASRLRLSLNTGELFF. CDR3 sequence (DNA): TGTGCCAGCAGGCTCAGGTTGAGCTTAAACACCGGGGAGCTGTTTTTT. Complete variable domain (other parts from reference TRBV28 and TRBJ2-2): DVKVTQSSRYLVKRTGEKVFLECVQDMDHENMFWYRQDPGLGLRLIYFSYDVKMKEKGDIPEGYSVSREKKERFSLILESASTNQTSMYLCASRLRLSLNTGELFFGEGSRLTVL.

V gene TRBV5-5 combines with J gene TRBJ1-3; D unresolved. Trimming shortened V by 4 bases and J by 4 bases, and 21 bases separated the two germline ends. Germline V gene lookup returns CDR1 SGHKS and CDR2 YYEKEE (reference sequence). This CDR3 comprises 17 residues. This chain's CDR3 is CASSPRGGSINGNTIYF. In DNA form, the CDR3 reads TGTGCCAGCAGCCCCCGCGGCGGCTCGATCAACGGAAACACCATATATTTT.

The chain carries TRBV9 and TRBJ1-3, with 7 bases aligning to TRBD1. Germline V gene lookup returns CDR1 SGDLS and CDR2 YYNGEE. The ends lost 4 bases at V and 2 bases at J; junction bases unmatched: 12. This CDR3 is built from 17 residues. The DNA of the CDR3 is TGTGCCAGCAGCTCAGGGGGTAGCGCTATAACTGGAAACACCATATATTTT. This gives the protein CASSSGGSAITGNTIYF.

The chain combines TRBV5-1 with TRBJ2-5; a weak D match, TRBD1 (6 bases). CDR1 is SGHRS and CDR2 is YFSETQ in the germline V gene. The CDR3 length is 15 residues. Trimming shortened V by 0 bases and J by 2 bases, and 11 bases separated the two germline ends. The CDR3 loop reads CASSLAGDRQETQYF. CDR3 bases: TGCGCCAGCAGCTTGGCCGGAGACAGGCAAGAGACCCAGTACTTC.

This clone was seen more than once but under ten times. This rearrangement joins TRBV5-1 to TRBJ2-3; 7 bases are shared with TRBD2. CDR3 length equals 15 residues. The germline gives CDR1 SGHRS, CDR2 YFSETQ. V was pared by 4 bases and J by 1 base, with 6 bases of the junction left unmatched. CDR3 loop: CASSISTSGTDTQYF. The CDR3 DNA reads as TGCGCCAGCAGCATTTCTACTAGCGGCACAGATACGCAGTATTTT. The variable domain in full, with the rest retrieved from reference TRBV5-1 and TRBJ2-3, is KAGVTQTPRYLIKTRGQQVTLSCSPISGHRSVSWYQQTPGQGLQFLFEYFSETQRNKGNFPGRFSGRQFSNSRSEMNVSTLELGDSALYLCASSISTSGTDTQYFGPGTRLTVL.

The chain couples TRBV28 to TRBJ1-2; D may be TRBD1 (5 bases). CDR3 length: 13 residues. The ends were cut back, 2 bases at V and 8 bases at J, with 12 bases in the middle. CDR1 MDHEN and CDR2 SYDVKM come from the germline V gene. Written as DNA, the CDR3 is TGTGCCAGCAGTTTAGGGCAGGGTCGGGGCTACACCTTC. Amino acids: CASSLGQGRGYTF.

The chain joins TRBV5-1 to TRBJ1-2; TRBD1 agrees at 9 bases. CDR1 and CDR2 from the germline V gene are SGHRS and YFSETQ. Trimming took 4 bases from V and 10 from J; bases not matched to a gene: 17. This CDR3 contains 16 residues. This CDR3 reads CASSPSSGTGLGTYTF. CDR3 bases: TGCGCCAGCAGCCCAAGCTCCGGGACAGGGTTGGGGACCTACACCTTC.

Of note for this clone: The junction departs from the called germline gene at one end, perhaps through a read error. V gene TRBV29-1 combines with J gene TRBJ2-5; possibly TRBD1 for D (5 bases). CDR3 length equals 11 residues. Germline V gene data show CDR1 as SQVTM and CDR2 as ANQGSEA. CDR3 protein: CSVEDYGQNHF. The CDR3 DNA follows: TGCAGCGTTGAAGACTACGGACAAAATCACTTC.

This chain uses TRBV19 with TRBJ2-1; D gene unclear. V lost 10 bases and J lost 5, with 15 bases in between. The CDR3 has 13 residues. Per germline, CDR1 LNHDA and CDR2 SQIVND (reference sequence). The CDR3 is CATAGRSNNEQFF. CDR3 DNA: TGTGCCACCGCAGGTCGTTCCAACAATGAGCAGTTCTTC.

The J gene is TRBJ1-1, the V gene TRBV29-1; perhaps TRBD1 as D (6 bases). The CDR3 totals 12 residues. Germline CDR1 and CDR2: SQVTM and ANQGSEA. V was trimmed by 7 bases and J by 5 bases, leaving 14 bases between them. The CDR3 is CSALRGLTEAFF. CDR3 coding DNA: TGCAGCGCCCTGAGGGGGTTAACTGAAGCTTTCTTT.

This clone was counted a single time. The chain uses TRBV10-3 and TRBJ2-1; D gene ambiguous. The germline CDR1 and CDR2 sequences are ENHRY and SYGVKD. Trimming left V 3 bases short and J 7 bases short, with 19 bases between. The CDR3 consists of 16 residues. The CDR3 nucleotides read TGTGCCATCAGTGACCCCTTCCTCGATACAATGAATGAGCAGTTCTTC. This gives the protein CAISDPFLDTMNEQFF.

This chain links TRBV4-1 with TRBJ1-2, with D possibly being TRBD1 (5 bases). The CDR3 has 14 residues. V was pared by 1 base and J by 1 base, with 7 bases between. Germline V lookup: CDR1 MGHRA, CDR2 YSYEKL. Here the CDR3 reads CASSQGGSNYGYTF. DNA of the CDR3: TGCGCCAGCAGCCAAGGGGGCAGTAACTATGGCTACACCTTC.

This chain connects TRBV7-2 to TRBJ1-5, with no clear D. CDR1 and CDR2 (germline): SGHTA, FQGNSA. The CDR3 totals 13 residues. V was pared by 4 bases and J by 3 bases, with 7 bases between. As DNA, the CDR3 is TGTGCCAGCAGCTCGAACATCAATCAGCCCCAGCATTTT. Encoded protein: CASSSNINQPQHF. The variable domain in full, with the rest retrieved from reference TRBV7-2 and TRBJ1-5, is GAGVSQSPSNKVTEKGKDVELRCDPISGHTALYWYRQSLGQGLEFLIYFQGNSAPDKSGLPSDRFSAERTGGSVSTLTIQRTQQEDSAVYLCASSSNINQPQHFGDGTRLSIL.

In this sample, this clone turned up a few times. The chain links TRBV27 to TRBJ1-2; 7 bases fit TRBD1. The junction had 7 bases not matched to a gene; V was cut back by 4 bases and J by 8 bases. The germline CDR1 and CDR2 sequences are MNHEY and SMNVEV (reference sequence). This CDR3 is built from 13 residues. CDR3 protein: CASSSRQGTGYTF. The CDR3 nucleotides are TGTGCCAGCAGTTCCAGACAGGGTACAGGCTACACCTTC.

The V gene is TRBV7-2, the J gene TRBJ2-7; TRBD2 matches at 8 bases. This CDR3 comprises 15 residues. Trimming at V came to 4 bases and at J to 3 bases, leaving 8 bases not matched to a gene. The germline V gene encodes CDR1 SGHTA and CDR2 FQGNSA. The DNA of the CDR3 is TGTGCCAGCAGCTCGGAGCGGGGGCGAAACTACGAGCAGTACTTC. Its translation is CASSSERGRNYEQYF. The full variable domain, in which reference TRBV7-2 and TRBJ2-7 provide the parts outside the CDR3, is GAGVSQSPSNKVTEKGKDVELRCDPISGHTALYWYRQSLGQGLEFLIYFQGNSAPDKSGLPSDRFSAERTGGSVSTLTIQRTQQEDSAVYLCASSSERGRNYEQYFGPGTRLTVT.